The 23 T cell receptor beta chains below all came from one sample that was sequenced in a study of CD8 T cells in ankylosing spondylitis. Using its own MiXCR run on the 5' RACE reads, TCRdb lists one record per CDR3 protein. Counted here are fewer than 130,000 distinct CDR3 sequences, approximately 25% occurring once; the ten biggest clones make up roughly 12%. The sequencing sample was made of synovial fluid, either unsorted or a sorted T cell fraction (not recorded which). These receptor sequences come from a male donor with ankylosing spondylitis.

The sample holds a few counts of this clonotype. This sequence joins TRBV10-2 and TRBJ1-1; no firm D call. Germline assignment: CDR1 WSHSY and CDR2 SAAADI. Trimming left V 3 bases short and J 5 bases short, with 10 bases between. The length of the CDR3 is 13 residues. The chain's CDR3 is CASSDVRGTEAFF. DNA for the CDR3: TGCGCCAGCAGTGATGTGAGAGGGACTGAAGCTTTCTTT.

CDR3 DNA: TGCAGTGCTAGAGAAAGGGTCGGAGAGACCCAGTACTTC. Protein product: CSARERVGETQYF. This chain links TRBV20-1 with TRBJ2-5; no firm D call. Trimming took 0 bases from V and 4 from J, leaving 9 bases between them. The CDR3 runs to 13 residues. Germline lookup yields CDR1 DFQATT and CDR2 SNEGSKA (reference sequence).

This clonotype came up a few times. The CDR3 DNA reads TGTGCCAGCAGTGGGGCTGGCCCGGGGGGAGTACTTAACTATGGCTACACCTTC. It specifies CASSGAGPGGVLNYGYTF. This rearrangement joins TRBV6-1 to TRBJ1-2, with a possible D match to TRBD1 (5 bases). V lost 4 bases, J lost 1 base, and 22 bases lay in between. Germline CDR1 is MNHNS and CDR2 is SASEGT. This CDR3 contains 18 residues.

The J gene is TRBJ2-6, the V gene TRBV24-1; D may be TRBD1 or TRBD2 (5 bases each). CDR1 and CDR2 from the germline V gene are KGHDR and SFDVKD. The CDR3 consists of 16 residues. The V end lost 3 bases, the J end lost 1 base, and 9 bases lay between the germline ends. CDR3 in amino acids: CATSDEGKSGANVLTF. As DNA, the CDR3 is TGTGCCACCAGTGATGAGGGGAAGTCTGGGGCCAACGTCCTGACTTTC.

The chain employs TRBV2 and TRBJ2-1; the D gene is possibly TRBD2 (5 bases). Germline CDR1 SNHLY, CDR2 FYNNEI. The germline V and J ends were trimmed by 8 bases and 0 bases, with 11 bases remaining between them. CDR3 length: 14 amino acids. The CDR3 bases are TGTGCCAGCGCCGGACTGTCCTCCTACAATGAGCAGTTCTTC. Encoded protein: CASAGLSSYNEQFF.

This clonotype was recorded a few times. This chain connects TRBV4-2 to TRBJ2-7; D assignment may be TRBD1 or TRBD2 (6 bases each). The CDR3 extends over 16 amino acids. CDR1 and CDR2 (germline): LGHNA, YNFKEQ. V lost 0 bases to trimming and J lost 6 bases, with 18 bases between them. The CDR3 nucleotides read TGTGCCAGCAGCCAAGAGCGAGGGGGGCATCCCGGCGAGCAGTACTTC. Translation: CASSQERGGHPGEQYF.

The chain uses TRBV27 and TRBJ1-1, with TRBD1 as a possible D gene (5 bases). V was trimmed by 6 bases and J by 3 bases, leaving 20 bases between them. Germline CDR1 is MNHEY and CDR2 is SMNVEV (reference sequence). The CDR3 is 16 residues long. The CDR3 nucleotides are TGTGCCAGCAGCCAACCTGTCGGGGCAGGGTACACTGAAGCTTTCTTT. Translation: CASSQPVGAGYTEAFF.

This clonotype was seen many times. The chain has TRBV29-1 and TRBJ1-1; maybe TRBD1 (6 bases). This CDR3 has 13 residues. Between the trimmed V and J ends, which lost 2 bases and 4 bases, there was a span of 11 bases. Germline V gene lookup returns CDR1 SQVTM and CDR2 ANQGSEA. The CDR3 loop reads CSVETVQGTEAFF. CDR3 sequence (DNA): TGCAGCGTTGAAACTGTACAGGGCACTGAAGCTTTCTTT.

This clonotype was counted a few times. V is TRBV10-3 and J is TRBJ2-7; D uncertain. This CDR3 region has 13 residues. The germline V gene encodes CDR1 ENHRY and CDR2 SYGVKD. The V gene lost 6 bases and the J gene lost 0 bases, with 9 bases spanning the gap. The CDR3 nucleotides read TGTGCCATCAGCAACCCAATCTCCTACGAGCAGTACTTC. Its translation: CAISNPISYEQYF.

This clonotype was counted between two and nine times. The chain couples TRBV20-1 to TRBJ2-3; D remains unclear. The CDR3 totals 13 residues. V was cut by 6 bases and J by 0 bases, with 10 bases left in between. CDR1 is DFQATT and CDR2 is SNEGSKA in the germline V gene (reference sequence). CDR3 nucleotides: TGCAGTGCCCCAACTGGCAGCACAGATACGCAGTATTTT. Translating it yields CSAPTGSTDTQYF.

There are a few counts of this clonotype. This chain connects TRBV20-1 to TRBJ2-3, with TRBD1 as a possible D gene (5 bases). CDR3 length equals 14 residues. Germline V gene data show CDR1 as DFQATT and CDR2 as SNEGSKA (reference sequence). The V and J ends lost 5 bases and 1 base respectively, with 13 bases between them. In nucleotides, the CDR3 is TGCAGTGCTCGAAGACAGTACGGCACAGATACGCAGTATTTT. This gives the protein CSARRQYGTDTQYF.

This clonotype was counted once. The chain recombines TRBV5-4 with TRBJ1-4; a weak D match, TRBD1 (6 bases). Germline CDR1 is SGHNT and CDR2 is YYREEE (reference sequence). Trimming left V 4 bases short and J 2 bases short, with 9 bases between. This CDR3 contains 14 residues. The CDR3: CASSRDMTNEKLFF. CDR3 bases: TGTGCCAGCAGCCGGGACATGACTAATGAAAAACTGTTTTTT.

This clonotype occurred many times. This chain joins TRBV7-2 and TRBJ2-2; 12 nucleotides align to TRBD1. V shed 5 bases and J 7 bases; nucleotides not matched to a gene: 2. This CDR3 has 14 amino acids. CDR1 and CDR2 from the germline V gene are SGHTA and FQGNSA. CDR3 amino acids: CASSRDRGRGELFF. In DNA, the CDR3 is TGTGCCAGCAGCAGGGACAGGGGGCGCGGGGAGCTGTTTTTT.

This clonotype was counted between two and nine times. The chain's CDR3 is CATSDWRDQTYTQYF. The CDR3 region has the DNA TGTGCCACCAGTGATTGGCGGGATCAAACTTATACGCAGTATTTT. The rearrangement links TRBV24-1 to TRBJ2-3, with D possibly being TRBD2 (6 bases). Germline V gene lookup returns CDR1 KGHDR and CDR2 SFDVKD. The CDR3 runs 15 residues. Trimming took off 2 bases at V and 7 bases at J, with 15 bases between the two ends.

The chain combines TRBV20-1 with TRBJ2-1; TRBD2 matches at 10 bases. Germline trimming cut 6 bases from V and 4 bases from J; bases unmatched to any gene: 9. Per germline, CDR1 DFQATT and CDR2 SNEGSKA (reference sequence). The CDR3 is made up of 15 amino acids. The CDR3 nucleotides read TGCAGTGCCCAACCCCTAGCGGGGGCGTACAATGAGCAGTTCTTC. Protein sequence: CSAQPLAGAYNEQFF.

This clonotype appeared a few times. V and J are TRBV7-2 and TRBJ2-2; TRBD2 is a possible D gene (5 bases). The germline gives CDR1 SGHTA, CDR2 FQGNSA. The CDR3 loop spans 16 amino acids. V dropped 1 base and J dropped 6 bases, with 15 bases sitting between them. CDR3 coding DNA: TGTGCCAGCAGCTTAGGTCCAGGACTCAAGGCCGGGGAGCTGTTTTTT. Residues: CASSLGPGLKAGELFF.

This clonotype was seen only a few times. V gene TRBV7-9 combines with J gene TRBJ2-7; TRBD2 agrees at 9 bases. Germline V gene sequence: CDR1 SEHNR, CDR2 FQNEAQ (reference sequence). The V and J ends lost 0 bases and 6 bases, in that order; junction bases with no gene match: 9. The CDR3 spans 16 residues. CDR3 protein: CASSLAGSGRRSEQYV. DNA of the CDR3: TGTGCCAGCAGCTTAGCGGGTAGCGGGAGAAGAAGCGAGCAGTACGTC.

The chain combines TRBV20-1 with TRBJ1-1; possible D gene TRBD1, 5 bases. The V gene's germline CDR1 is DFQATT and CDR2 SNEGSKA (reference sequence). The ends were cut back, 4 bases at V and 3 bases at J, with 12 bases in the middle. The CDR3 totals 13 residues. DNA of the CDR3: TGCAGTGCTACCATACGCAGGGACACTGAAGCTTTCTTT. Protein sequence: CSATIRRDTEAFF.

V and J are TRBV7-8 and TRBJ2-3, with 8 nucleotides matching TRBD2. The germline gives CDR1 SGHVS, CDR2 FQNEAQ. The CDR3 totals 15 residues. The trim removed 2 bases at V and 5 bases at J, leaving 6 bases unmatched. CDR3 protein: CASSLTSGERDTQYF. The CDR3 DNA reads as TGTGCCAGCAGCTTAACTAGCGGCGAGCGAGATACGCAGTATTTT.

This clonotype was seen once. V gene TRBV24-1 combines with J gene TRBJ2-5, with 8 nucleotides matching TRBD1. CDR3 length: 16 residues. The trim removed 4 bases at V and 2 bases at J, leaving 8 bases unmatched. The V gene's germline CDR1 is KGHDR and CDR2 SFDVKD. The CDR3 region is CATSETDREPQETQYF. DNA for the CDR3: TGTGCCACCAGTGAGACGGACAGGGAGCCTCAAGAGACCCAGTACTTC.

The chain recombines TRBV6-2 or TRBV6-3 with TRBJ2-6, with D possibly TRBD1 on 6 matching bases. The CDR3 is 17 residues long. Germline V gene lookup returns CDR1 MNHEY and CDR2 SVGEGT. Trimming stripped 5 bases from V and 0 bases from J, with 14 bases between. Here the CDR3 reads CASSKGQIYSGANVLTF. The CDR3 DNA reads TGTGCCAGCAGTAAAGGACAGATTTACTCTGGGGCCAACGTCCTGACTTTC.

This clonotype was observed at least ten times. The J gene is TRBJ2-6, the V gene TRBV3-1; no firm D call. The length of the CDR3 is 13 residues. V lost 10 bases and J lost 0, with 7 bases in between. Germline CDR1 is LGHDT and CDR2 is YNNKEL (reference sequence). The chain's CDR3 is CATENSGANVLTF. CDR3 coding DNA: TGTGCCACCGAGAACTCTGGGGCCAACGTCCTGACTTTC.

The CDR3 loop reads CASSLVGGRGAEAFF. The CDR3 bases are TGTGCCAGCAGCTTAGTAGGGGGAAGAGGGGCTGAAGCTTTCTTT. The rearrangement joins TRBV7-9 to TRBJ1-1, with D maybe TRBD1 (6 bases). CDR3 length: 15 residues. With 1 base removed from V and 6 bases from J, the gap between germline ends came to 15 bases. Germline assignment: CDR1 SEHNR and CDR2 FQNEAQ (reference sequence). The entire variable domain, with the rest obtained from reference TRBV7-9 and TRBJ1-1, is as follows: DTGVSQNPRHKITKRGQNVTFRCDPISEHNRLYWYRQTLGQGPEFLTYFQNEAQLEKSRLLSDRFSAERPKGSFSTLEIQRTEQGDSAMYLCASSLVGGRGAEAFFGQGTRLTVV.